There are a few counts of the clone carrying this TCR beta chain. Its target is unknown. TCRdb passed the RT-PCR reads through MiXCR, listing each CDR3 protein once. The table lists fewer than 250,000 distinct CDR3 sequences, around an eighth of them singletons. This sample is part of a study of response to subunit inactivated influenza vaccine. General study findings and limits: Few additional T cells are recruited per seasonal influenza vaccination, authors suggested.

Sequencing was performed on CD8+ T cells sorted from PBMCs, taken roughly 5 days after vaccination. The sequence derives from a man aged 50 or older who received an inactivated influenza vaccine.

Here the CDR3 reads CAISGDSSGSADTQYF. CDR3 sequence (DNA): TGTGCCATCAGTGGAGATTCTAGCGGATCCGCAGATACGCAGTATTTT. The chain uses TRBV10-3 and TRBJ2-3, with 7 bases identical to TRBD2. J lost 4 bases, V lost 4 bases, and 11 bases had no gene match. The CDR3 covers 16 residues. CDR1 is ENHRY and CDR2 is SYGVKD in the germline V gene.